This TCR beta chain was observed in a study of cytotoxic CD8 clonotypes in ibrutinib-treated CLL. Per the germline V gene, CDR1 is SGHNT and CDR2 is YYREEE (reference sequence). Trimming took 0 bases from V and 0 from J, leaving 10 bases between them. This CDR3 has 16 residues. Notes on this clone: Its antigen is currently unknown.

Study outcomes and limitations: Clonality was higher at baseline than in age-matched healthy donors and tracked circulating CD8+ T-cell counts. Once treatment began, public clonotypes, which were uncommon, contracted or stayed stable.

Repertoires were generated with immunoSEQ multiplex PCR, while TCRdb's copy carries only in-frame clones and drops some. This table holds approximately 140,000 clones, 80% to 95% found once. J is TRBJ1-3 and V is TRBV5-4, with no clear D. The source of this sequence is a human donor with chronic lymphocytic leukemia. The input for sequencing was PBMCs, taken after 12 months of ibrutinib treatment. The CDR3 sequence is CASSLGGASSGNTIYF. The DNA of the CDR3 is TGTGCCAGCAGCTTGGGTGGAGCATCCTCTGGAAACACCATATATTTT.